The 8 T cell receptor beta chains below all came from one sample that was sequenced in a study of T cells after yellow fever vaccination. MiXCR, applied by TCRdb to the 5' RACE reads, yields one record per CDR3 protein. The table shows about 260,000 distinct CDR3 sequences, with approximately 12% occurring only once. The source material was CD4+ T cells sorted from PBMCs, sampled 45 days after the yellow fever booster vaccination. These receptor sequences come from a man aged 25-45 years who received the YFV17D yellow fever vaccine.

This CDR3 is CASSRGTQNTGELFF. The CDR3 DNA reads TGTGCCAGCTCACGCGGGACCCAGAACACCGGGGAGCTGTTTTTT. The chain combines TRBV18 with TRBJ2-2; possibly TRBD2 for D (6 bases). The germline gives CDR1 KGHSH, CDR2 LQKENI. Deletions cut 4 bases from V and 1 base from J, with 10 bases between. This CDR3 is 15 amino acids long.

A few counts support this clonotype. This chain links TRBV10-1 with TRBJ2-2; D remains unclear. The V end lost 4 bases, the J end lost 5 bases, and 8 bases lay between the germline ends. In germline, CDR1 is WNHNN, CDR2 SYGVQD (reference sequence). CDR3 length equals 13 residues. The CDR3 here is CASSVRITGELFF. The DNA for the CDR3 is TGCGCCAGCAGTGTTCGGATAACCGGGGAGCTGTTTTTT.

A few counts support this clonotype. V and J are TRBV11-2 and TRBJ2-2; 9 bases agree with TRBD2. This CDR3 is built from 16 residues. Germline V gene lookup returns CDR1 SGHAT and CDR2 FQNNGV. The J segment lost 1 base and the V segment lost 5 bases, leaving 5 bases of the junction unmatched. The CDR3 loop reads CASSPHSGGNTGELFF. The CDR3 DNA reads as TGTGCCAGCAGCCCCCATAGCGGGGGGAACACCGGGGAGCTGTTTTTT.

The CDR3 region has the DNA TGTGCCATCAGTGATGGACGGACATCCCAACAAGAGACCCAGTACTTC. The encoded protein is CAISDGRTSQQETQYF. The chain joins TRBV10-3 to TRBJ2-5; TRBD1 might be the D (5 bases). The length of the CDR3 is 16 residues. V was clipped by 3 bases and J by 2 bases, with 16 bases between them. Germline V gene data show CDR1 as ENHRY and CDR2 as SYGVKD.

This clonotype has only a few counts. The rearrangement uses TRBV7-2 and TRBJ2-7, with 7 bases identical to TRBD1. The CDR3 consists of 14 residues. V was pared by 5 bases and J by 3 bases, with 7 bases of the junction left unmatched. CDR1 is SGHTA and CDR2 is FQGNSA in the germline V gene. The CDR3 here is CASSGGQTLYEQYF. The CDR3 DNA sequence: TGTGCCAGCAGCGGGGGACAGACTCTCTACGAGCAGTACTTC. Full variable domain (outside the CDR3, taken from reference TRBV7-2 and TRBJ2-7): GAGVSQSPSNKVTEKGKDVELRCDPISGHTALYWYRQSLGQGLEFLIYFQGNSAPDKSGLPSDRFSAERTGGSVSTLTIQRTQQEDSAVYLCASSGGQTLYEQYFGPGTRLTVT.

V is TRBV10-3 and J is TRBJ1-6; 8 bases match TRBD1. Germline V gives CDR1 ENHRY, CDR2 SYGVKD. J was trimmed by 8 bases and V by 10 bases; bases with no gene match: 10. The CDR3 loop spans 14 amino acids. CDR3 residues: CATRLTGDDSPLHF. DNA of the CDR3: TGTGCCACCAGGTTGACAGGGGATGATTCACCCCTCCACTTT.

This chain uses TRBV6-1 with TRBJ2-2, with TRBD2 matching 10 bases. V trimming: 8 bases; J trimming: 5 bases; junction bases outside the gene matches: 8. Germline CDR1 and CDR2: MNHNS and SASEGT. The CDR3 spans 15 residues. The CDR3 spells CASQRASGSTGELFF. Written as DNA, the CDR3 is TGTGCCAGCCAAAGGGCTAGCGGGAGTACCGGGGAGCTGTTTTTT.

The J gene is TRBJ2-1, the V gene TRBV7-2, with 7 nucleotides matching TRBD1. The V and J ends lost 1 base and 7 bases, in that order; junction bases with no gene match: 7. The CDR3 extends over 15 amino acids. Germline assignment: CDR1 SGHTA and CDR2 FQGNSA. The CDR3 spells CASSLEGGEWNEQFF. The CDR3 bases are TGTGCCAGCAGCTTAGAAGGGGGCGAATGGAATGAGCAGTTCTTC.